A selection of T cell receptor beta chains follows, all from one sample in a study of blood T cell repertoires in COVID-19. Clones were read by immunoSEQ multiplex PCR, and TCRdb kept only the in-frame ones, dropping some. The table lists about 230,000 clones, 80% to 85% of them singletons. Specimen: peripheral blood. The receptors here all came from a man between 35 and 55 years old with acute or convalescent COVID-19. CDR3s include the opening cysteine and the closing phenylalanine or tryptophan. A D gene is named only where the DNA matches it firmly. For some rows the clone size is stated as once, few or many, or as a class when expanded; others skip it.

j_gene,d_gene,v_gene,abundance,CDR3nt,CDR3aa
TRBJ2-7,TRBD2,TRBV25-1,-,TGTGCCAGCGCTCAGATGGGACTAGCGGGCCCTGACGAGCAGTACTTC,CASAQMGLAGPDEQYF
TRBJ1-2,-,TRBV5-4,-,TGTGCCAGCAGCTTGGACGGGTCCAACTATGGCTACACCTTC,CASSLDGSNYGYTF
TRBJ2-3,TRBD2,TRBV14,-,TGTGCCAGCAGCCGTCCTATTACTAGCGGTACAACAGATACGCAGTATTTT,CASSRPITSGTTDTQYF
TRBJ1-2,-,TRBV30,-,TGTGCCTGGCACAGGGACGGTACTGGCTACACCTTC,CAWHRDGTGYTF
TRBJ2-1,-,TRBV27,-,TGTGCCAGCGCCCAATATAGCGGCTCTAACAATGAGCAGTTCTTC,CASAQYSGSNNEQFF
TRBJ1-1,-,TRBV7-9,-,TGTGCCAGCACCTCGGGTAACACTGAAGCTTTCTTT,CASTSGNTEAFF
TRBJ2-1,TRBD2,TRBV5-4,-,TGTGCCAGCAGCCTGACTAGCGGGACCTACAATGAGCAGTTCTTC,CASSLTSGTYNEQFF
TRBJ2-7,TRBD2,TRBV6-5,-,TGTGCCACCTCTTGGTCTAGCGGGAGCGAGCAGTACTTC,CATSWSSGSEQYF
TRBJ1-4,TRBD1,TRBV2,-,TGTGCCAGGGACAGGCCGGGGACTAATGAAAAACTGTTTTTT,CARDRPGTNEKLFF
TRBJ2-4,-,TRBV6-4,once,TGTGCCAGCAGTGAAATGACGGGGGAAGGTAACATTCAGTACTTC,CASSEMTGEGNIQYF
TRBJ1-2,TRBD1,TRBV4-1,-,TGCGCCAGCAGCCAAGATTTACAGGGGAATTTCTATGGCTACACCTTC,CASSQDLQGNFYGYTF
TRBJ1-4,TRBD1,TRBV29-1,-,TGCAGCGTTGACCAGGGGGGTGAAAAACTGTTTTTT,CSVDQGGEKLFF
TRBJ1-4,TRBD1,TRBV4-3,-,TGCGCCAGCAGCCAAGATCAGGGACAGACTTTAGAAAAACTGTTTTTT,CASSQDQGQTLEKLFF
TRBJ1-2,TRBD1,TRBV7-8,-,TGTGCCAGCAGCCAAAGACAGGGCGGCTACACCTTC,CASSQRQGGYTF
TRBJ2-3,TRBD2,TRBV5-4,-,TGTGCCAGCAGCTTGGGGGCCCTAGCGGGAGGGAGAGATACGCAGTATTTT,CASSLGALAGGRDTQYF
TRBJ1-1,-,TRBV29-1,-,TGCAGCGTTGGGTCGTTAGGGGCGAATGAAGCTTTCTTT,CSVGSLGANEAFF
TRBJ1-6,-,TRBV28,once,TGTGCCGCGGGCGGGCCGCCCTATAATTCACCCCTCCACTTT,CAAGGPPYNSPLHF
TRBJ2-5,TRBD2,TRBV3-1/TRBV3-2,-,TGTGCCAGCAGCCAAGATGGCCCACTAGCGGGAGGGCACCAAGAGACCCAGTACTTC,CASSQDGPLAGGHQETQYF
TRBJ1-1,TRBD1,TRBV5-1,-,TGCGCCAGCAGCTTGGCCGGGACAGGGGGAGGGACTGAAGCTTTCTTT,CASSLAGTGGGTEAFF
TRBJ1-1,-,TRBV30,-,TGTGCCTGGAGCGGGGCCGGACAGATGAACACTGAAGCTTTCTTT,CAWSGAGQMNTEAFF
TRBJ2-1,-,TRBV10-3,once,TGTGCCATCAGTGCTTACAATGAGCAGTTCTTC,CAISAYNEQFF
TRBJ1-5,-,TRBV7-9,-,TGTGCCAGCAGCTTAGTAGGGGGCAATCAGCCCCAGCATTTT,CASSLVGGNQPQHF
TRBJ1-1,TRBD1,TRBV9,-,TGTGCCAGCAGCGCCAGGGGACAGGGTCATATTGAAGCTTTCTTT,CASSARGQGHIEAFF
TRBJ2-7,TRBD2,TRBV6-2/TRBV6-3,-,TGTGCCAGCAGCCGGACTAGCGGGAGCGTCTACGAGCAGTACTTC,CASSRTSGSVYEQYF
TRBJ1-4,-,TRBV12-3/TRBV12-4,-,TGTGCCAGCAGCGCCCAGGGTGGTGAAAAACTGTTTTTT,CASSAQGGEKLFF
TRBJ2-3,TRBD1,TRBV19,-,TGTGCCAGTAGTATAGTATCGGGACAGGGGCTCACAGATACGCAGTATTTT,CASSIVSGQGLTDTQYF
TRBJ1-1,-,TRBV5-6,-,TGTGCCAGCAGCAGCCAGACGACACGATTTCCTCTGGAGAACACTGAAGCTTTCTTT,CASSSQTTRFPLENTEAFF
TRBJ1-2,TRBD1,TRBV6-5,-,TGTGCCAGCAGAGAGACAGGGTCCTTTCACTATGGCTACACCTTC,CASRETGSFHYGYTF